This entry lists 32 T cell receptor beta chains sequenced from one sample in a study of blood T cell repertoires in COVID-19. Assay used: immunoSEQ multiplex PCR; TCRdb lists only in-frame clones, some missing. The sample yields 200,000 to 250,000 clones, around four fifths seen once. Sequencing used peripheral blood. These receptors were taken from an elderly woman with active or convalescent COVID-19.

The CDR3 region has the DNA TGCGCCAGCAGATTGTTTGGGAGTTTAGATACGCAGTATTTT. Translating it yields CASRLFGSLDTQYF. The rearrangement joins TRBV5-1 to TRBJ2-3, with a weak D call TRBD2 (5 bases). CDR1 and CDR2 (germline): SGHRS, YFSETQ. V shed 5 bases and J shed 5 bases, with 15 bases lying between them. This CDR3 has 14 residues.

The chain employs TRBV5-1 and TRBJ2-3; possibly TRBD1 for D (5 bases). CDR1 and CDR2 (germline): SGHRS, YFSETQ. The CDR3 covers 13 residues. Here the CDR3 DNA reads TGCGACTCCCCAGAAAGGGGTACAGATACGCAGTATTTT. It yields the protein CDSPERGTDTQYF.

The sample holds one count of this clone. The chain recombines TRBV28 with TRBJ1-2, with D unclear. The V and J ends lost 6 bases and 4 bases respectively, with 12 bases between them. Germline values: CDR1 MDHEN, CDR2 SYDVKM. The CDR3 extends over 13 amino acids. This CDR3 is CASSWTAGYGYTF. CDR3 coding DNA: TGTGCCAGCAGCTGGACGGCGGGCTATGGCTACACCTTC.

The V and J genes are TRBV10-3 and TRBJ2-1; TRBD2 matches at 15 bases. Unmatched junction bases numbered 7, after V lost 7 bases and J lost 9 bases. The CDR3 extends over 15 amino acids. Germline loops: CDR1 ENHRY, CDR2 SYGVKD. Written as DNA, the CDR3 is TGTGCCATCAACCAGGGACTAGCGGGAGGAGGTGAGCAGTTCTTC. This sequence encodes CAINQGLAGGGEQFF.

The chain recombines TRBV12-3 or TRBV12-4 with TRBJ1-2, with TRBD1 matching over 9 bases. The CDR3 loop spans 13 amino acids. The trim removed 7 bases at V and 9 bases at J, leaving 9 bases unmatched. CDR3: CASIPQGAIRYTF. In nucleotides, the CDR3 is TGTGCCAGCATCCCACAGGGGGCGATACGCTACACCTTC.

The rearrangement joins TRBV15 to TRBJ2-5; D ambiguous. Germline V CDR1 and CDR2: LNHNV, YYDKDF (reference sequence). Trimming pared 0 bases from V and 1 base from J, leaving 6 bases between. The CDR3 length is 14 residues. The CDR3 DNA sequence: TGTGCCACCAGCAGAGACAGAACCCAAGAGACCCAGTACTTC. This gives the protein CATSRDRTQETQYF.

Notes on this clone: The sample holds other DNA sequences that translate to the same CDR3. This chain links TRBV3-1 (or the pseudogene TRBV3-2) with TRBJ2-2; D ambiguous. V was pared by 0 bases and J by 3 bases, with 8 bases between. The CDR3 contains 15 residues. Germline loops: CDR1 LGHDT, CDR2 YNNKEL (reference sequence). The CDR3 DNA follows: TGTGCCAGCAGCCAAGAGGCCGGGTACACCGGGGAGCTGTTTTTT. It is translated as CASSQEAGYTGELFF.

The V call is TRBV6-2 or TRBV6-3, the J call TRBJ2-7; tentatively, D is TRBD2 (5 bases). V dropped 7 bases and J dropped 9 bases, with 25 bases sitting between them. Germline V gene sequence: CDR1 MNHEY, CDR2 SVGEGT. This CDR3 comprises 15 residues. CDR3 sequence (DNA): TGTGCCAGCACCCCCCACCCCCCACCGGACTGGCGGCAGTACTTC. This gives the protein CASTPHPPPDWRQYF.

The chain couples TRBV9 to TRBJ2-2; 7 nucleotides match TRBD2. The length of the CDR3 is 16 residues. V was pared by 0 bases and J by 6 bases, with 8 bases of the junction left unmatched. The V gene's germline CDR1 is SGDLS and CDR2 YYNGEE. The CDR3 loop is CASSVAAGVWAGELFF. The CDR3 nucleotides read TGTGCCAGCAGCGTAGCGGCGGGGGTTTGGGCCGGGGAGCTGTTTTTT.

This chain links TRBV5-1 with TRBJ2-1; the D is unclear. CDR1 and CDR2 from the germline V gene are SGHRS and YFSETQ. The CDR3 runs 15 residues. The V gene lost 3 bases and the J gene lost 0 bases, with 10 bases spanning the gap. The CDR3 protein is CASSSTLSSYNEQFF. CDR3 DNA: TGCGCCAGCAGCTCCACTTTAAGCTCCTACAATGAGCAGTTCTTC. The whole variable domain, remainder taken from reference TRBV5-1 and TRBJ2-1, is KAGVTQTPRYLIKTRGQQVTLSCSPISGHRSVSWYQQTPGQGLQFLFEYFSETQRNKGNFPGRFSGRQFSNSRSEMNVSTLELGDSALYLCASSSTLSSYNEQFFGPGTRLTVL.

This chain uses TRBV18 with TRBJ2-7; 10 bases map to TRBD1. The CDR3 spans 16 residues. Trimming cost V 2 bases and J 3 bases; bases outside gene matches: 7. From germline, CDR1 is KGHSH and CDR2 LQKENI. The CDR3 region is CASSPISGTGDYEQYF. The CDR3 bases are TGTGCCAGCTCACCAATCTCCGGGACAGGGGACTACGAGCAGTACTTC.

V is TRBV6-5 and J is TRBJ2-7; 10 positions match TRBD2. Unmatched junction bases numbered 2, after V lost 0 bases and J lost 3 bases. The CDR3 sequence is 15 residues long. Germline values: CDR1 MNHEY, CDR2 SVGAGI. The CDR3 DNA reads TGTGCCAGCAGTTACTCACGGACTAGCGGCTACGAGCAGTACTTC. This translates into CASSYSRTSGYEQYF.

In its sample, this clone was seen once. This chain joins TRBV9 and TRBJ2-7; weak D call: TRBD2 (5 bases). The CDR3 is made up of 13 amino acids. Trimming shortened V by 2 bases and J by 5 bases, and 11 bases separated the two germline ends. The germline gives CDR1 SGDLS, CDR2 YYNGEE. CDR3 residues: CASSVVGDHEQYF. CDR3 DNA: TGTGCCAGCAGCGTTGTCGGGGATCACGAGCAGTACTTC. Using reference TRBV9 and TRBJ2-7 for the parts outside the CDR3, the full variable domain is DSGVTQTPKHLITATGQRVTLRCSPRSGDLSVYWYQQSLDQGLQFLIQYYNGEERAKGNILERFSAQQFPDLHSELNLSSLELGDSALYFCASSVVGDHEQYFGPGTRLTVT.

Worth noting for this clone: At one of its ends the junction is not consistent with the germline gene, which may arise from a read error. The chain recombines TRBV2 with TRBJ1-1; weak D call: TRBD1 (5 bases). The CDR3 totals 15 residues. The germline V gene has CDR1 SNHLY and CDR2 FYNNEI. CDR3 residues: CASSEGYRGNAEAFF. CDR3 in DNA: TGTGCCAGCAGTGAAGGGTACCGGGGGAACGCTGAAGCTTTCTTT.

The gene calls are TRBV9 and TRBJ2-3; tentative D call: TRBD1 (6 bases). The CDR3 contains 17 residues. Germline loops: CDR1 SGDLS, CDR2 YYNGEE. V lost 0 bases and J lost 0, with 14 bases in between. CDR3 nucleotide sequence: TGTGCCAGCAGCGTAGGTGTAGGGGGAGTGAGCACAGATACGCAGTATTTT. It is translated as CASSVGVGGVSTDTQYF.

DNA of the CDR3: TGTGCCAGCAGCTTAAACGACAGGGGGCTCGAGCAGTACTTC. Amino acid sequence: CASSLNDRGLEQYF. The chain employs TRBV7-8 and TRBJ2-7, with 10 bases lining up with TRBD1. The CDR3 length is 14 residues. V lost 2 bases to trimming and J lost 6 bases; unmatched junction nucleotides: 4. Germline V lookup: CDR1 SGHVS, CDR2 FQNEAQ.

The chain carries TRBV6-5 and TRBJ1-2; 7 nucleotides agree with TRBD1. CDR3 length: 12 amino acids. The ends lost 10 bases at V and 2 bases at J; junction bases unmatched: 4. Germline-derived CDR1 and CDR2 are MNHEY and SVGAGI. CDR3 nucleotides: TGTGCCACGCAGACAGGGAACTATGGCTACACCTTC. Translating it yields CATQTGNYGYTF.

This clone came up a few times. The CDR3 here is CASSVRDRLSEQYF. The CDR3 nucleotides are TGTGCCAGCAGCGTGCGGGATCGCCTCAGCGAGCAGTACTTC. This chain joins TRBV9 and TRBJ2-7; possible D gene TRBD2, 6 bases. Germline V gene data show CDR1 as SGDLS and CDR2 as YYNGEE. The length of the CDR3 is 14 residues. V lost 2 bases to trimming and J lost 6 bases, with 15 bases between them.

The chain has TRBV7-2 and TRBJ2-7; D might be TRBD2 (5 bases). Trimming removed 3 bases at V and 1 base at J, with 10 bases between. Looked up from germline, CDR1 is SGHTA and CDR2 is FQGNSA. The CDR3 contains 14 residues. In DNA, the CDR3 is TGTGCCAGCAGCTTCCTAGGCGGGTCCTACGAGCAGTACTTC. Protein product: CASSFLGGSYEQYF.

This clone appeared a few times. The genes are TRBV27 and TRBJ1-5; 10 bases map to TRBD1. Trimming cost V 10 bases and J 2 bases; bases outside gene matches: 11. The CDR3 is made up of 16 amino acids. CDR1 is MNHEY and CDR2 is SMNVEV in the germline V gene (reference sequence). CDR3 nucleotide sequence: TGTGCCACGGGGGGGACAGGGGAGGGTGGCAATCAGCCCCAGCATTTT. Encoded protein: CATGGTGEGGNQPQHF.

The rearrangement joins TRBV2 to TRBJ1-2; 9 bases line up with TRBD1. Trimming removed 6 bases from V and 4 bases from J; junction bases left unmatched: 3. This CDR3 has 13 amino acids. CDR1 and CDR2 (germline): SNHLY, FYNNEI. The DNA for the CDR3 is TGTGCCAGCAGGGACAGGGGTAGCTATGGCTACACCTTC. Its protein product is CASRDRGSYGYTF. Using reference TRBV2 and TRBJ1-2 for the parts outside the CDR3, the full variable domain is EPEVTQTPSHQVTQMGQEVILRCVPISNHLYFYWYRQILGQKVEFLVSFYNNEISEKSEIFDDQFSVERPDGSNFTLKIRSTKLEDSAMYFCASRDRGSYGYTFGSGTRLTVV.

Note on this clone: The junction departs from the called germline gene at one end, perhaps through a read error. This rearrangement joins TRBV6-6 to TRBJ2-7, with TRBD1 as a possible D gene (6 bases). The germline V gene has CDR1 MNHNY and CDR2 SVGAGI (reference sequence). This CDR3 contains 14 residues. The CDR3 reads CASSYRTVSNEQYF. CDR3 nucleotides: TGTGCCAGCAGTTACCGGACAGTCTCCAACGAGCAGTACTTC.

The gene calls are TRBV6-2 or TRBV6-3 and TRBJ1-5; 8 bases fit TRBD1. Germline V lookup: CDR1 MNHEY, CDR2 SVGEGT. V lost 2 bases and J lost 2; bases outside the gene matches: 8. The CDR3 sequence is 17 residues long. CDR3 bases: TGTGCCAGCAGTTACCTCAGGGGGCGCATGTGCAATCAGCCCCAGCATTTT. Protein: CASSYLRGRMCNQPQHF.

The CDR3 DNA reads as TGTGCCAGCAAGGGCAGGGCGGACACTGAAGCTTTCTTT. Amino acid sequence: CASKGRADTEAFF. This chain connects TRBV6-5 to TRBJ1-1, with a weak D call TRBD1 (5 bases). Trimming removed 7 bases from V and 3 bases from J, with 12 bases in between. CDR3 size: 13 residues. The germline CDR1 and CDR2 sequences are MNHEY and SVGAGI.

The V call is TRBV5-5, the J call TRBJ1-2; D gene uncertain. Trimming shortened V by 0 bases and J by 0 bases, and 15 bases separated the two germline ends. Germline CDR1 is SGHKS and CDR2 is YYEKEE (reference sequence). CDR3 length: 17 amino acids. CDR3: CASSLVPPAGSNYGYTF. DNA for the CDR3: TGTGCCAGCAGCTTGGTCCCCCCGGCAGGTTCTAACTATGGCTACACCTTC.

The V and J genes are TRBV2 and TRBJ1-1, with 8 nucleotides matching TRBD1. The germline V gene has CDR1 SNHLY and CDR2 FYNNEI. With 4 bases clipped from V and 3 bases from J, the junction kept 7 bases outside the gene matches. This CDR3 is built from 15 residues. The CDR3 sequence is CASSGDRGGYTEAFF. DNA for the CDR3: TGTGCCAGCAGTGGAGACAGGGGAGGGTACACTGAAGCTTTCTTT.

This rearrangement joins TRBV1 to TRBJ2-6; no check of the table's D call, TRBD2, against the DNA was made. TRBV1 is designated a pseudogene. This CDR3 has 19 residues. The CDR3: CTSSQGQRPPRSGANVLTF. In DNA, the CDR3 is TGCACCAGCAGCCAAGGGCAAAGGCCTCCTAGATCTGGGGCCAACGTCCTGACTTTC.

This chain links TRBV4-3 with TRBJ1-2; TRBD1 matches 8 bases. The CDR3 spans 15 residues. Unmatched junction bases numbered 2, after V lost 0 bases and J lost 2 bases. Germline V gives CDR1 LGHNA, CDR2 YSLEER. The CDR3 region is CASSQDQGANYGYTF. The CDR3 region has the DNA TGCGCCAGCAGCCAAGACCAGGGGGCCAACTATGGCTACACCTTC.

The rearrangement joins TRBV6-2 or TRBV6-3 to TRBJ2-1; the D gene is possibly TRBD2 (7 bases). V was pared by 2 bases and J by 4 bases, with 12 bases between. The germline V gene has CDR1 MNHEY and CDR2 SVGEGT. The CDR3 extends over 15 amino acids. The CDR3, as DNA: TGTGCCAGCAGTTACATTGCGGGGGCTTACAATGAGCAGTTCTTC. This sequence encodes CASSYIAGAYNEQFF.

The count of this clone is one. V gene TRBV5-1 combines with J gene TRBJ2-7, with 7 bases aligning to TRBD1. Germline CDR1 SGHRS, CDR2 YFSETQ. This CDR3 is 15 amino acids long. V lost 4 bases to trimming and J lost 2 bases; unmatched junction nucleotides: 9. Here the CDR3 DNA reads TGCGCCAGCAGCCAAGGACAGGAGACTACCTACGAGCAGTACTTC. Its protein is CASSQGQETTYEQYF.

The rearrangement uses TRBV7-9 and TRBJ2-7; TRBD1 is a possible D gene (6 bases). Germline assignment: CDR1 SEHNR and CDR2 FQNEAQ (reference sequence). Between the trimmed V and J ends, which lost 6 bases and 3 bases, there was a span of 9 bases. The CDR3 has 12 residues. CDR3 residues: CASSTQGYEQYF. CDR3 sequence (DNA): TGTGCCAGCAGTACACAGGGCTACGAGCAGTACTTC. The full variable domain, its missing parts supplied by reference TRBV7-9 and TRBJ2-7, is DTGVSQNPRHKITKRGQNVTFRCDPISEHNRLYWYRQTLGQGPEFLTYFQNEAQLEKSRLLSDRFSAERPKGSFSTLEIQRTEQGDSAMYLCASSTQGYEQYFGPGTRLTVT.

Comments on this clone: An end of the junction differs from the germline gene, which may be a read error. V and J are TRBV9 and TRBJ1-3; the D gene is possibly TRBD1 (5 bases). The CDR3 covers 11 residues. Germline CDR1 SGDLS, CDR2 YYNGEE. CDR3 nucleotides: TGTGCCAGCAGCCAAAAGGACGGGGGGATATTT. Residues: CASSQKDGGIF. Filled out from reference TRBV9 and TRBJ1-3, the complete variable domain reads DSGVTQTPKHLITATGQRVTLRCSPRSGDLSVYWYQQSLDQGLQFLIQYYNGEERAKGNILERFSAQQFPDLHSELNLSSLELGDSALYFCASSQKDGGIFGEGSWLTVV.